These 11 T cell receptor beta chains were sequenced from one sample in a study of blood T cells in healthy people across ages. Using a J-beta primer mix together with a sample-barcoded 5' primer, a second PCR was run for about 7 to 12 cycles. TCRdb independently ran MiXCR on the 5' RACE reads; one entry per CDR3 protein. The table includes fewer than 1,000,000 distinct CDR3 sequences, 46% detected once. The sample comprised blood. These TCRs come from a man older than 75 in good health.

Details on this clonotype: A much larger clone lies one base from this, so it may be a read error. The rearrangement links TRBV20-1 to TRBJ2-3; tentatively, D is TRBD1 (6 bases). Trimming cost V 8 bases and J 0 bases, with 21 bases left between them. The CDR3 runs to 16 residues. Germline-derived CDR1 and CDR2 are DFQATT and SNEGSKA (reference sequence). CDR3 in amino acids: CSTPPGQTRSTDTQYF. Here the CDR3 DNA reads TGCAGTACCCCACCCGGACAGACGAGAAGCACAGATACGCAGTATTTT.

The chain combines TRBV9 with TRBJ2-5, with D hard to call. CDR1 SGDLS and CDR2 YYNGEE come from the germline V gene. The CDR3 has 14 amino acids. V dropped 0 bases and J dropped 2 bases, with 8 bases sitting between them. The CDR3 region is CASSVAVLQETQYF. DNA of the CDR3: TGTGCCAGCAGCGTAGCAGTACTGCAAGAGACCCAGTACTTC.

There are many counts of this clonotype. This chain connects TRBV20-1 to TRBJ2-7, with a possible D match to TRBD2 (6 bases). The CDR3 is made up of 12 amino acids. With 1 base removed from V and 6 bases from J, the gap between germline ends came to 10 bases. Germline CDR1 DFQATT, CDR2 SNEGSKA (reference sequence). The CDR3 DNA is TGCAGTGCTAGAGCGGGAGTTGCCGAGCAGTACTTC. Residues: CSARAGVAEQYF.

This chain links TRBV20-1 with TRBJ1-6; possibly TRBD1 for D (6 bases). Trimming shortened V by 3 bases and J by 8 bases, and 14 bases separated the two germline ends. The CDR3 sequence is 14 residues long. Per germline, CDR1 DFQATT and CDR2 SNEGSKA (reference sequence). This CDR3 is CSARTGLGDSPLHF. CDR3 bases: TGCAGTGCTAGGACAGGCCTTGGGGATTCACCCCTCCACTTT.

This clonotype was found a few times. The chain uses TRBV4-1 and TRBJ1-2, with 8 positions matching TRBD1. CDR1 MGHRA and CDR2 YSYEKL come from the germline V gene. J lost 2 bases, V lost 1 base, and 3 bases had no gene match. CDR3 length: 15 amino acids. As DNA, the CDR3 is TGCGCCAGCAGCCAAGTCGGACAGGGAAACTATGGCTACACCTTC. It yields the protein CASSQVGQGNYGYTF.

J is TRBJ2-1 and V is TRBV14, with 11 bases identical to TRBD2. The CDR3 has 17 residues. Germline V gene data show CDR1 as SGHDN and CDR2 as FVKESK. With 3 bases clipped from V and 0 bases from J, the junction kept 4 bases outside the gene matches. The CDR3 nucleotides read TGTGCCAGCAGCCAGCCCGGGACTAGCGGCTCCTACAATGAGCAGTTCTTC. Translating it yields CASSQPGTSGSYNEQFF.

A few counts support this clonotype. The chain has TRBV7-3 and TRBJ2-1; D might be TRBD2 (5 bases). V gave up 3 bases and J gave up 4 bases, with 13 bases separating them. The CDR3 is 15 residues long. Germline V gene data show CDR1 as SGHTA and CDR2 as FQGTGA. In nucleotides, the CDR3 is TGTGCCAGCAGCTTTATAGGCGGACTGTACAATGAGCAGTTCTTC. Translating gives CASSFIGGLYNEQFF.

J is TRBJ2-1 and V is TRBV12-3 or TRBV12-4; no reliable D call. The end of the DNA is better explained by TRBJ2-7, so the J call may be wrong. The CDR3 runs 15 residues. CDR3 amino acids: CASSLDPVAYNEQYF. The CDR3 DNA is TGTGCCAGCAGTTTAGACCCAGTGGCCTACAATGAGCAGTACTTC.

The genes are TRBV5-1 and TRBJ2-5; 11 nucleotides agree with TRBD1. Losses at the gene ends were 3 bases for V and 5 bases for J; bases not matched to a gene: 6. The CDR3 totals 15 residues. The germline CDR1 and CDR2 sequences are SGHRS and YFSETQ. CDR3 sequence reads: CASSSDRGREETQYF. CDR3 DNA sequence: TGCGCCAGCAGCTCGGACAGGGGGCGGGAGGAGACCCAGTACTTC.

The genes are TRBV7-3 and TRBJ2-3; D is tentatively TRBD1 or TRBD2 (6 bases each). Germline values: CDR1 SGHTA, CDR2 FQGTGA. Between the trimmed V and J ends, which lost 2 bases and 1 base, there was a span of 19 bases. CDR3 length: 18 residues. The CDR3 nucleotides are TGTGCCAGCAGCTTAGAGGGGATGGGGGGCCCACGCACAGATACGCAGTATTTT. It yields the protein CASSLEGMGGPRTDTQYF.

This clonotype was recorded a few times. The chain carries TRBV2 and TRBJ2-7; TRBD2 matches 7 bases. The V gene end was trimmed by 8 bases and the J gene end by 0 bases; junction bases not matched to a gene: 13. The germline CDR1 and CDR2 sequences are SNHLY and FYNNEI. The CDR3 consists of 16 residues. Here the CDR3 DNA reads TGTGCCAGCTGTTGGGGAGGGGCTCAAATCTCCTACGAGCAGTACTTC. Amino acid sequence: CASCWGGAQISYEQYF.